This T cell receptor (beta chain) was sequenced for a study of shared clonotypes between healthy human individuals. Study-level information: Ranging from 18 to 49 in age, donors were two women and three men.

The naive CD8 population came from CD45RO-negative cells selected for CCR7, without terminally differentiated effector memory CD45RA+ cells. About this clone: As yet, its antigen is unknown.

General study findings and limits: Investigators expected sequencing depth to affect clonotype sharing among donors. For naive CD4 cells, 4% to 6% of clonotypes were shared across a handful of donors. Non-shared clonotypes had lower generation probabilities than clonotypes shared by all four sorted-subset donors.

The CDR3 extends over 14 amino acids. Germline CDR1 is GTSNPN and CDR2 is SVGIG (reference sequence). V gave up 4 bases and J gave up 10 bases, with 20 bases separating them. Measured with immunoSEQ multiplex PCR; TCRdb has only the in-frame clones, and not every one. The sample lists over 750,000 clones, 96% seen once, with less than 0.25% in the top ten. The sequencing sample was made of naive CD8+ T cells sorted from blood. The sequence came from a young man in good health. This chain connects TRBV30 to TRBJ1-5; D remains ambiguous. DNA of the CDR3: TGTGCCTGGAATACCGGAACAGTCAATCGACCCCAGCATTTT. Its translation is CAWNTGTVNRPQHF.